The clone carrying this TCR beta chain was recorded only once. Its antigen is undetermined. Libraries were prepared by immunoSEQ multiplex PCR; TCRdb keeps only in-frame clonotypes and omits some of them. The table includes some 25,000 clones, 94% detected once. This specimen comes from a study of chemoradiotherapy in HPV16-positive cancers. This CDR3 is built from 15 residues. V lost 5 bases and J lost 4, with 18 bases in between. Per germline, CDR1 SGHAT and CDR2 FQNNGV. General study results and limits: HPV-responsive T-cell expansion during chemoradiotherapy was linked to improved recurrence-free survival in HPV16-positive patients.

The V call is TRBV11-2, the J call TRBJ2-7, with D maybe TRBD1 (6 bases). Collection took place from a patient who underwent chemoradiotherapy. The TCR comes from a human donor with HPV-associated anogenital cancer. The CDR3 DNA follows: TGTGCCAGCAGCAGTAGGGGACACGCACCTTACGAGCAGTACTTC. Translating it yields CASSSRGHAPYEQYF.